This is a list of T cell receptor beta chains from one sample in a study of T-cell memory formation after mild COVID-19. TCRdb independently ran MiXCR on the 5' RACE reads; one entry per CDR3 protein. Among under 450,000 distinct CDR3 sequences, more than 20% were seen once, and the ten largest hold over 10%. Sequencing was performed on PBMCs or a T cell subset sorted from them (not recorded which). The source of these receptors is an adult woman who had mild COVID-19 (a few samples of this study predate the infection). Cell type and time point are not known. Each CDR3 is given with its conserved first and last residue.

V	CDR3
TRBV7-3	CASSLPGTSGGHEQFF
TRBV5-4	CASSLESRTVGLNTEAFF
TRBV9	CASSVSGSAYEQYF
TRBV9	CASSARQNTNTEAFF
TRBV5-6	CASSPGWGVVGNEQFF
TRBV3-1	CASSQRTSGHEQFF
TRBV7-2	CASSPAGRSGELFF
TRBV2	CASKGHGDYGYTF
TRBV20-1	CSRTAGGNNEQFF
TRBV24-1	CATSDYDSSYGYTF
TRBV12-3/TRBV12-4	CASSLGTGDGHHEAGYTF
TRBV7-3	CASSPLPAGTTGELFF
TRBV27	CASSFRGIPGGGGFEQYF
TRBV29-1	CSVTRTGENTEAFF
TRBV7-9	CASSASEPRTDTQYF
TRBV7-9	CASRNFGDSGRLGTDTQYF
TRBV7-8	CASRSGRQGTTEAFF
TRBV24-1	CATAGGPDGYTF
TRBV7-2	CASSFTRPNEQFF
TRBV7-2	CASSFSVLETQYF
TRBV9	CASSVRTGNTGELFF
TRBV7-6	CASSPLPGTSGSGEQYF
TRBV18	CASSPSTWGALYGYTF
TRBV12-3/TRBV12-4	CASRSPNSYEQYF
TRBV20-1	CSAPRGALGGDTQYF
TRBV7-6	CASSLNIRLSGANVLTF
TRBV20-1	CSARDTTSGGSTYEQYF
TRBV30	CALKGVREQFF